Sequencing of this T cell receptor (beta chain) was carried out in a study of control samples from healthy donors and cancer patients. Measured with immunoSEQ multiplex PCR; TCRdb has only the in-frame clones, and not every one. The data contain 150,000 to 200,000 clones, roughly 94% of them singletons. Trimming removed 3 bases from V and 2 bases from J, with 7 bases in between. There are 14 residues in the CDR3. The V gene's germline CDR1 is SGHNT and CDR2 YENEEA. The chain has TRBV11-3 and TRBJ2-2; a weak D match, TRBD1 (5 bases). The specimen sequenced was blood. The clonotype originates from a woman in her 40s in good health. CDR3 region: CASSLTVNTGELFF. The CDR3 DNA follows: TGTGCCAGCAGCTTGACAGTAAACACCGGGGAGCTGTTTTTT.